This T cell receptor beta chain was recovered during a study of blood T cells in healthy people across ages. Study observations and caveats: Greater diversity and more naive CD4+ cells were seen in long-lived donors than in aged donors.

The authors ran a second PCR of about 6 to 11 cycles using a sample-barcoded 5' primer and a J-beta primer mix. MiXCR was run by TCRdb on the 5' RACE reads, yielding one entry per CDR3 protein. The table includes some 1.7 million distinct CDR3 sequences, under 30% detected once. With respect to this clonotype: Its target is unknown.

Germline V lookup: CDR1 LNHNV, CDR2 YYDKDF (reference sequence). J lost 2 bases, V lost 1 base, and 12 bases had no gene match. This CDR3 is built from 18 residues. This sequence joins TRBV15 and TRBJ2-5; 8 bases are a match to TRBD2. Sequencing was done on a sample of blood. This sequence was found in a woman in her twenties or thirties in good health. CDR3 in DNA: TGTGCCACCAGCAGAGGCTCTACTAGCGGAGGGGGGCAAGAGACCCAGTACTTC. Translated, it gives CATSRGSTSGGGQETQYF. The complete variable domain, with remaining parts taken from reference TRBV15 and TRBJ2-5, reads DAMVIQNPRYQVTQFGKPVTLSCSQTLNHNVMYWYQQKSSQAPKLLFHYYDKDFNNEADTPDNFQSRRPNTSFCFLDIRSPGLGDTAMYLCATSRGSTSGGGQETQYFGPGTRLLVL.